Sequencing of this TCR beta chain was carried out in a study of blood T cell repertoires in COVID-19. Cohorts were determined from participant-reported clinical history. Among Cohort 3 donors, those recovered had two negative PCRs, clearance, or symptom resolution. V was pared by 4 bases and J by 6 bases, with 7 bases of the junction left unmatched. Germline loops: CDR1 SGHRS, CDR2 YFSETQ. The CDR3 is made up of 15 amino acids. How the authors handled the data: Estimated nucleated cell counts came from reference gene primer amplification. Profiling relied on immunoSEQ multiplex PCR, and the TCRdb table lists in-frame clones only, not all of them. The DNA gave D and trimming, while V, J and clone size come from that table. The sample contains fewer than 450,000 clones, roughly 87% of which appear only once.

The chain is built from TRBV5-1 and TRBJ2-1; the match to TRBD1 covers 10 bases. This TCR came from a man aged 18 to 30 who had recovered from COVID-19. Material: PBMCs or T cells enriched from blood (not recorded which). The CDR3, as DNA: TGCGCCAGCAGCCCGGGACAGGGGTCTATCAATGAGCAGTTCTTC. This sequence encodes CASSPGQGSINEQFF.